The next 5 T cell receptor beta chains were all read from a single sample in a study of shared clonotypes between healthy human individuals (dated by TCRdb to about 2020). The library came from the immunoSEQ multiplex PCR assay. The table was pulled from immuneACCESS by TCRdb, which kept in-frame rearrangements only. Such tables lose some clones; where checked, under half of the loss comes from unresolved V genes, and the rest has no known cause. The sample yields 650,000 to 800,000 clones; roughly nine tenths were counted once. The biggest ten clones account for 24% of the sample. CD8 naive samples were obtained by positive selection for CCR7 among CD45RO-negative cells, yielding a CD45RA+CCR7+ population from which TemRA cells were excluded. Sequencing was carried out using naive CD8+ T cells sorted from blood. The cell subset or site label corresponds to: CD45RA+CCR7+. All receptors come from a man aged 25 to 40 in good health.

The chain combines TRBV9 with TRBJ2-2; possibly TRBD2 for D (6 bases). Between the trimmed V and J ends, which lost 0 bases and 4 bases, there was a span of 13 bases. Germline V lookup: CDR1 SGDLS, CDR2 YYNGEE. The CDR3 has 16 residues. The CDR3 region is CASSVDRGTVTGELFF. The CDR3 region has the DNA TGTGCCAGCAGCGTAGATCGGGGGACGGTCACCGGGGAGCTGTTTTTT.

This chain links TRBV6-6 with TRBJ2-3; D might be TRBD1 (7 bases). There are 16 residues in the CDR3. Between the trimmed V and J ends, which lost 5 bases and 1 base, there was a span of 16 bases. Germline values: CDR1 MNHNY, CDR2 SVGAGI (reference sequence). The CDR3 protein is CASSPWTGGGTDTQYF. In DNA form, the CDR3 reads TGTGCCAGCAGTCCGTGGACAGGAGGGGGCACAGATACGCAGTATTTT.

This clone has just one count. This chain joins TRBV6-1 and TRBJ1-5; D gene ambiguous. V gave up 1 base and J gave up 0 bases, with 7 bases separating them. The CDR3 loop spans 15 amino acids. Germline V gene sequence: CDR1 MNHNS, CDR2 SASEGT. The DNA for the CDR3 is TGTGCCAGCAGTGAAGGGAGGTATAGCAATCAGCCCCAGCATTTT. It translates to CASSEGRYSNQPQHF.

This rearrangement joins TRBV7-9 to TRBJ2-5; D might be TRBD2 (6 bases). V lost 5 bases, J lost 5 bases, and 12 bases lay in between. The CDR3 length is 13 residues. In germline, CDR1 is SEHNR, CDR2 FQNEAQ (reference sequence). CDR3: CASSLGGVETQYF. CDR3 bases: TGTGCCAGCAGCCTCGGGGGAGTGGAGACCCAGTACTTC.

The V call is TRBV19, the J call TRBJ2-7, with D maybe TRBD1 (6 bases). This CDR3 region has 13 residues. V was shortened by 7 bases and J by 3 bases, with 13 bases between the two germline ends. Germline V gene lookup returns CDR1 LNHDA and CDR2 SQIVND (reference sequence). This CDR3 reads CASTTGLGYEQYF. CDR3 DNA sequence: TGTGCCAGTACTACAGGGTTGGGCTACGAGCAGTACTTC.